This TCR beta chain was observed in a study of blood T cell repertoires in COVID-19 (dated by TCRdb to between 2020 and 2021). Concerning the study at large: Samples from collaborators originated in the United States, Italy and Spain and spanned both the acute and convalescent phases of COVID-19. The prospective study material was composed of cDNA or gDNA derived from T cells, B-cell-depleted T cells, or PBMCs. Subjects who had been exposed to COVID-19, were actively infected with it, or had recovered from it provided the deeply sampled blood TCRbeta repertoires that made up the dataset. The samples were drawn from two sources: the first 160 participants of the ongoing ImmuneRACE study, and fewer than 1,500 subjects contributed by 6 global collaborators. A de-identified subject ID, COVID-19 status, age in years and sex were almost always included in the sample metadata. Where HLA class I and class II types were available, the types were taken from metadata supplied by the sample provider, not from assay-based typing. A freely available public database, intended as a resource for researchers studying the immune response to SARS-CoV-2, is where the repertoires were released. What the authors observed across the whole study: The quantity of clinical and demographic metadata differed by source and by participant and was supplied without curation.

The CDR3 covers 17 residues, taking in both the cysteine and the phenylalanine. The only DNA kept is the CDR3, 51 bases in frame from the first base. V gives up 3 bases and J gives up 3 bases, and the segment between their germline ends measures 16 bases. According to the germline V gene (reference sequence), CDR1 reads SGHNT and CDR2 reads YYREEE. As regards this clone: It has no known antigen specificity. Base qualities are not recorded, but no much larger clone differs from it by a single base.

TCRbeta CDR3 regions were amplified from genomic DNA by means of the immunoSEQ Assay, a bias-controlled multiplex PCR. As for the authors' bioinformatics: Nucleated cell counts per sample were estimated from amplification of reference gene primers within the assay. To quantify the absolute abundance of each unique TCRbeta CDR3 rearrangement, sequence reads were collapsed and filtered. Productive Simpson clonality was computed per sample as the square root of Simpson's diversity index over productive rearrangements. The table comes from immuneACCESS by way of TCRdb, which keeps in-frame sequences with V and J called. Part of the clones is missing from these tables; in studies checked, under half for an unresolved V gene and the rest for unknown reasons. That table is the source of V, J and clone size, and D and trimming were worked out from the DNA. Within this sample are about 210,000 clones, with approximately 90% of them counted one time only. The ten largest make up approximately 2.5% of the sample.

Enrolling through a virtual design, the prospective study's participants ranged in age from roughly 18 to 95 years and lived across more than 20 United States geographic areas. Cohort assignment in the prospective study relied on participant-reported clinical history from a screening survey and a study questionnaire. In the prospective study, whole blood, serum and a nasopharyngeal or oropharyngeal swab were collected from each participant by mobile phlebotomists. Over a roughly 2-month period, participants in the prospective study had the option of providing additional blood draws and questionnaires. Before DNA extraction, blood samples from the prospective study were shipped at room temperature or frozen.

The material sequenced was PBMCs or T cells enriched from blood (not recorded which). The TCR originated in a middle-aged woman with acute COVID-19. The rearrangement joined TRBV5-4 to TRBJ1-6; too little of a D gene remains to name it. The CDR3 amino acid sequence is: CASSSGVGGVYNSPLHF. At the DNA level, the sequence is TGTGCCAGCAGCTCGGGTGTTGGTGGCGTCTATAATTCACCCCTCCACTTT.